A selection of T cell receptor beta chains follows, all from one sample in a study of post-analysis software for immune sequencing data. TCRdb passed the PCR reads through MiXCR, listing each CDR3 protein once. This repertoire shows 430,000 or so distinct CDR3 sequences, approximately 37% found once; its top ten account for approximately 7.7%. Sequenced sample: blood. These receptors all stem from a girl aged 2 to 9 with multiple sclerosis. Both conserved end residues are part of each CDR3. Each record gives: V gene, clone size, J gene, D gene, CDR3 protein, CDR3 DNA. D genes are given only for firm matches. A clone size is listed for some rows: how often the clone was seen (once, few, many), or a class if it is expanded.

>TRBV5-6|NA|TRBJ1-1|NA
CASSLLSGPEAFF
TGTGCCAGCAGCCTCCTGTCGGGCCCTGAAGCTTTCTTT
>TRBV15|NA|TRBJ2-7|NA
CATSRDGQFGNEQYF
TGTGCCACCAGCAGAGACGGACAGTTTGGCAATGAGCAGTACTTC
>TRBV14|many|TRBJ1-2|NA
CASSLIGDIQNGYTF
TGTGCCAGCAGCCTCATCGGGGACATACAAAATGGCTACACCTTC
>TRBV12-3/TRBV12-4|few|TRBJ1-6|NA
CASSLGGNNSPLHF
TGTGCCAGCAGTTTGGGCGGAAATAATTCACCCCTCCACTTT
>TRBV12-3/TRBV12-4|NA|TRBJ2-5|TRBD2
CASSLTSGSVETQYF
TGTGCCAGCAGTTTGACTAGCGGGAGTGTAGAGACCCAGTACTTC
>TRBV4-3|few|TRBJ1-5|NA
CASRQGWGVRNQPQHF
TGCGCCAGCCGCCAAGGTTGGGGTGTGCGCAATCAGCCCCAGCATTTT
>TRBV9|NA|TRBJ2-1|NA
CASSGGGGPSYNEQFF
TGTGCCAGCAGCGGGGGCGGGGGCCCCTCCTACAATGAGCAGTTCTTC
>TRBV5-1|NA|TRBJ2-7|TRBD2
CASSVYPSYRRELYNEQYF
TGCGCCAGCAGCGTGTACCCCAGTTATCGGCGGGAGCTTTACAATGAGCAGTACTTC
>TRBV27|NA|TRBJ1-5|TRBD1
CASRPGQGNNQPQHF
TGTGCCAGCAGGCCGGGACAGGGGAACAATCAGCCCCAGCATTTT
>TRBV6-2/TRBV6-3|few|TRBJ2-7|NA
CASRMRGAGTYEQYF
TGTGCCAGCAGGATGAGGGGAGCAGGGACCTACGAGCAGTACTTC
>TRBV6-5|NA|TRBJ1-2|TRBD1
CASSYSRTGISGGYTF
TGTGCCAGCAGTTACTCGCGGACAGGGATCTCAGGCGGCTACACCTTC
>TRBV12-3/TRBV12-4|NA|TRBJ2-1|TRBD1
CASSPHLGQGAYNEQFF
TGTGCCAGCAGTCCCCACCTAGGACAGGGGGCGTACAATGAGCAGTTCTTC
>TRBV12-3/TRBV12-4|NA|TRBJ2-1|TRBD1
CASRLDRDDEQFF
TGTGCCAGCAGATTAGACAGGGACGATGAGCAGTTCTTC
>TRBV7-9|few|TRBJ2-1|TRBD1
CASSLKGQVYNEQFF
TGTGCCAGCAGCTTAAAAGGACAGGTCTACAATGAGCAGTTCTTC
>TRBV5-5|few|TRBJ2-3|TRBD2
CASRGLAGPSDTQYF
TGTGCCAGCAGAGGACTAGCGGGGCCGTCGGATACGCAGTATTTT
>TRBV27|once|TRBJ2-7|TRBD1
CASSPHDRVGEQYF
TGTGCCAGCAGCCCTCACGACAGGGTAGGCGAGCAGTACTTC
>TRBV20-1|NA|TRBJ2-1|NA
CSARDVGSGHFNEQFF
TGCAGTGCTAGAGATGTAGGTTCGGGACACTTCAATGAGCAGTTCTTC
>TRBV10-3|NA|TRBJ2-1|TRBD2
CAISGFEAPRGVEQFF
TGTGCCATCAGTGGATTCGAGGCCCCACGGGGGGTTGAGCAGTTCTTC